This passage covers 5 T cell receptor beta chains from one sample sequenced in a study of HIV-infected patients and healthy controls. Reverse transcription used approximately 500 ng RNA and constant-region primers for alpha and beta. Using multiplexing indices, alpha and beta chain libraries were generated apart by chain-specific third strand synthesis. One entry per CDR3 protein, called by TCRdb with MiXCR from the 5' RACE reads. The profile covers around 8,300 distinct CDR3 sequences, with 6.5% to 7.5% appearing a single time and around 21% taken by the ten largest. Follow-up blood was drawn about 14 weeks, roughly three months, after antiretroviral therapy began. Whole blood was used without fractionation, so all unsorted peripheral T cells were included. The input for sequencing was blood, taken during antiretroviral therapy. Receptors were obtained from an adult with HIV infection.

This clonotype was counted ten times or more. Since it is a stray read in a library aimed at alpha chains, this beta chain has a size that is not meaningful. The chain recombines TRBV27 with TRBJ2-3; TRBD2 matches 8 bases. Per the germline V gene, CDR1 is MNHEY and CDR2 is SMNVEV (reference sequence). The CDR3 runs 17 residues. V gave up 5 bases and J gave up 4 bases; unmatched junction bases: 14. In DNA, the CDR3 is TGTGCCAGCAGTGGTACCGGGGGGGGAAGTATCGCAGATACGCAGTATTTT. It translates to CASSGTGGGSIADTQYF.

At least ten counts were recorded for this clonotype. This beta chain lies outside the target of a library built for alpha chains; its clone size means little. CDR3 sequence (DNA): TGTGCCAGCAGCCGAGGGGCGGGCGTTAGCTCCTACGAGCAGTACTTC. This translates into CASSRGAGVSSYEQYF. The chain combines TRBV6-2 or TRBV6-3 with TRBJ2-7; D is tentatively TRBD1 or TRBD2 (5 bases each). CDR3 size: 16 residues. CDR1 is MNHEY, CDR2 SVGEGT, per germline. Trimming took off 6 bases at V and 0 bases at J, with 18 bases between the two ends.

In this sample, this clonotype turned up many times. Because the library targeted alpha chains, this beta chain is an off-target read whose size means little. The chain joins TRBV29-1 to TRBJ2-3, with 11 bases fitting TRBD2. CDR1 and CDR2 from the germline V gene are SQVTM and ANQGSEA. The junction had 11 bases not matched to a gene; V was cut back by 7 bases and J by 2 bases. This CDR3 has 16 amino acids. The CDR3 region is CSAVGRLAGYTDTQYF. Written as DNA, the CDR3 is TGCAGCGCCGTTGGACGACTAGCGGGATACACAGATACGCAGTATTTT.

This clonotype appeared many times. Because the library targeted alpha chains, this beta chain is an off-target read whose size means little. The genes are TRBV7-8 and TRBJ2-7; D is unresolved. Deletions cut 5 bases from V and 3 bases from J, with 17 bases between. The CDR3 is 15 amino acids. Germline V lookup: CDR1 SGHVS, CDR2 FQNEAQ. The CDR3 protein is CASSPGLILFYEQYF. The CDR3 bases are TGTGCCAGCAGCCCTGGTTTAATCCTTTTCTACGAGCAGTACTTC.

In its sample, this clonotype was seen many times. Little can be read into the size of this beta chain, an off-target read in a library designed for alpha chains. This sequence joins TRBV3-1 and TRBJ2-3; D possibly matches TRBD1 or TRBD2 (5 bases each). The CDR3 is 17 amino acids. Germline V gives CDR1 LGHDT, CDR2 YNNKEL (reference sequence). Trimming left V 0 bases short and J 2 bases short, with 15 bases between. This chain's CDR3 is CASSQEGTGPPTDTQYF. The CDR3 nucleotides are TGTGCCAGCAGCCAAGAGGGGACGGGGCCCCCCACAGATACGCAGTATTTT.